Shown below are 16 T cell receptor beta chains from a single sample sequenced in a study of cytomegalovirus exposure and HLA in healthy donors. PCR involved 60 Vbeta and 13 Jbeta primers. Data came from immunoSEQ multiplex PCR; TCRdb stores just in-frame clones and leaves some out. The data contain some 120,000 clones, roughly 63% of them seen just once; the ten biggest clones take up about 1.5%. Sequencing input: PBMCs. These receptors all stem from a man younger than 40 in good health and CMV-seropositive.

The chain carries TRBV5-5 and TRBJ1-1; D is undetermined. CDR3 length: 14 amino acids. Trimming left V 1 base short and J 2 bases short, with 9 bases between. In germline, CDR1 is SGHKS, CDR2 YYEKEE (reference sequence). The chain's CDR3 is CASSLTEHNTEAFF. Here the CDR3 DNA reads TGTGCCAGCAGCTTGACAGAACATAACACTGAAGCTTTCTTT.

The chain joins TRBV19 to TRBJ2-1; D ambiguous. V shed 2 bases and J shed 0 bases, with 8 bases lying between them. This CDR3 spans 15 amino acids. The germline V gene encodes CDR1 LNHDA and CDR2 SQIVND (reference sequence). CDR3 sequence reads: CASSILSSSYNEQFF. CDR3 sequence (DNA): TGTGCCAGTAGTATATTGTCGAGCTCCTACAATGAGCAGTTCTTC.

The sample holds a few counts of this clone. A read error is likely, as this CDR3 ends without the conserved phenylalanine or tryptophan. The DNA is left out, because the CDR3 cannot be placed on it with certainty; the CDR3 is given as TCRdb lists it. V and J are TRBV7-2 and TRBJ2-7; TRBD2, the table's D call, lacks a check against the DNA. The CDR3 length equals 14 residues, ends included. Germline V gives CDR1 SGHTA, CDR2 FQGNSA. The CDR3 loop reads CASSLMGTSGVLRL.

In its sample, this clone was seen a few times. The genes are TRBV4-3 and TRBJ2-3; TRBD2 aligns across 12 bases. V lost 0 bases, J lost 4 bases, and 2 bases stayed unmatched. Germline loops: CDR1 LGHNA, CDR2 YSLEER. The CDR3 has 16 residues. In DNA, the CDR3 is TGCGCCAGCAGCCAAGATCTAGCGGGAGGGTCAGATACGCAGTATTTT. Its protein product is CASSQDLAGGSDTQYF.

The rearrangement joins TRBV7-9 to TRBJ2-5; 9 nucleotides match TRBD1. The CDR3 extends over 13 amino acids. CDR1 SEHNR and CDR2 FQNEAQ come from the germline V gene (reference sequence). Germline trimming cut 1 base from V and 14 bases from J; bases unmatched to any gene: 8. The CDR3 region is CASSLEITGQGYF. DNA of the CDR3: TGTGCCAGCAGCTTAGAGATCACGGGACAGGGTTACTTC.

In this sample, this clone turned up once. Distinct nucleotide sequences in the sample also encode this CDR3. This chain links TRBV27 with TRBJ2-3; D may be TRBD2 (5 bases). V lost 7 bases and J 6 bases, leaving 20 bases between the germline ends. CDR3 length equals 15 residues. Germline CDR1 and CDR2: MNHEY and SMNVEV (reference sequence). CDR3 residues: CASKQAERSTDTQYF. The CDR3 DNA follows: TGTGCCAGCAAACAAGCGGAACGTTCCACGGATACGCAGTATTTT.

This clone occurred a few times. This chain links TRBV5-1 with TRBJ1-2; the D is unclear. CDR1 SGHRS and CDR2 YFSETQ come from the germline V gene. CDR3 length: 14 amino acids. V lost 2 bases and J 7 bases, leaving 15 bases between the germline ends. The CDR3 protein is CASSLGSPESGYTF. As DNA, the CDR3 is TGCGCCAGCAGCTTAGGATCCCCGGAGAGTGGCTACACCTTC.

The rearrangement uses TRBV28 and TRBJ2-5; the match to TRBD2 covers 7 bases. CDR1 is MDHEN and CDR2 is SYDVKM in the germline V gene. V trimming: 1 base; J trimming: 1 base; junction bases outside the gene matches: 6. The CDR3 is made up of 16 amino acids. The CDR3 nucleotides read TGTGCCAGCAGTTTATTGACGGGAGGCCTCCAAGAGACCCAGTACTTC. Protein: CASSLLTGGLQETQYF. The whole variable domain, filled in from reference TRBV28 and TRBJ2-5, reads DVKVTQSSRYLVKRTGEKVFLECVQDMDHENMFWYRQDPGLGLRLIYFSYDVKMKEKGDIPEGYSVSREKKERFSLILESASTNQTSMYLCASSLLTGGLQETQYFGPGTRLLVL.

The table lists this clone with a count of one. The chain combines TRBV7-6 with TRBJ2-7; maybe TRBD1 (6 bases). The V gene lost 5 bases and the J gene lost 2 bases, with 13 bases spanning the gap. The germline gives CDR1 SGHVS, CDR2 FNYEAQ. CDR3 size: 14 residues. CDR3 coding DNA: TGTGCCAGCAGCGGATACAGGGATGCCTACGAGCAGTACTTC. It codes for CASSGYRDAYEQYF. Based on the CDR3 plus reference TRBV7-6 and TRBJ2-7, the full variable domain is GAGVSQSPRYKVTKRGQDVALRCDPISGHVSLYWYRQALGQGPEFLTYFNYEAQQDKSGLPNDRFSAERPEGSISTLTIQRTEQRDSAMYRCASSGYRDAYEQYFGPGTRLTVT.

The rearrangement uses TRBV5-1 and TRBJ2-4, with D possibly TRBD2 on 5 matching bases. This CDR3 spans 18 amino acids. V was trimmed by 4 bases and J by 1 base, leaving 21 bases between them. CDR1 SGHRS and CDR2 YFSETQ come from the germline V gene. DNA for the CDR3: TGCGCCAGCAGCCCGAAAAATCTCACAACGGGGGCCAAAAACATTCAGTACTTC. Its protein is CASSPKNLTTGAKNIQYF.

This clone was detected only once. The V and J genes are TRBV6-5 and TRBJ1-1; no firm D call. Trimming took 4 bases from V and 3 from J, leaving 12 bases between them. Germline CDR1 reads MNHEY; CDR2 reads SVGAGI. The CDR3 extends over 14 amino acids. The CDR3 bases are TGTGCCAGCAGTTCCTCCGGGTGGGACACTGAAGCTTTCTTT. Translating gives CASSSSGWDTEAFF.

The rearrangement joins TRBV28 to TRBJ2-7, with a weak D call TRBD2 (6 bases). This CDR3 contains 14 residues. Germline CDR1 is MDHEN and CDR2 is SYDVKM. V gave up 4 bases and J gave up 2 bases, with 12 bases separating them. CDR3 residues: CASSWRDGPYEQYF. As DNA, the CDR3 is TGTGCCAGCAGTTGGAGGGACGGCCCCTACGAGCAGTACTTC.

The genes are TRBV13 and TRBJ2-2, with TRBD2 as a possible D gene (5 bases). V dropped 7 bases and J dropped 3 bases, with 21 bases sitting between them. The CDR3 runs 17 residues. Germline V gives CDR1 PRHDT, CDR2 FYEKMQ (reference sequence). Written as DNA, the CDR3 is TGTGCCAGCACCCTGGGCCTGAGGGCAATGGACACCGGGGAGCTGTTTTTT. It yields the protein CASTLGLRAMDTGELFF.

This chain connects TRBV2 to TRBJ1-1; D gene uncertain. CDR3 length: 18 amino acids. Germline V lookup: CDR1 SNHLY, CDR2 FYNNEI. Trimming stripped 4 bases from V and 0 bases from J, with 21 bases between. CDR3 loop: CASSAAGAGLNLNTEAFF. The CDR3 coding sequence is TGTGCCAGCAGTGCGGCGGGAGCAGGCCTTAATTTGAACACTGAAGCTTTCTTT.

V is TRBV28 and J is TRBJ2-6; D is uncertain. The CDR3 is 15 amino acids. Germline CDR1 reads MDHEN; CDR2 reads SYDVKM. Between the trimmed V and J ends, which lost 5 bases and 3 bases, there was a span of 11 bases. The CDR3 DNA follows: TGTGCCAGCAGTCTGCTTTATAGTGGGGCCAACGTCCTGACTTTC. Translated, it gives CASSLLYSGANVLTF. Complete variable domain (other parts from reference TRBV28 and TRBJ2-6): DVKVTQSSRYLVKRTGEKVFLECVQDMDHENMFWYRQDPGLGLRLIYFSYDVKMKEKGDIPEGYSVSREKKERFSLILESASTNQTSMYLCASSLLYSGANVLTFGAGSRLTVL.

This clone was counted a few times. The chain combines TRBV18 with TRBJ2-3; D is perhaps TRBD1 (6 bases). Looked up from germline, CDR1 is KGHSH and CDR2 is LQKENI. The CDR3 extends over 14 amino acids. The V gene lost 3 bases and the J gene lost 4 bases, with 11 bases spanning the gap. CDR3 residues: CASSPTGPADTQYF. The CDR3 nucleotides are TGTGCCAGCTCACCCACAGGGCCAGCAGATACGCAGTATTTT.